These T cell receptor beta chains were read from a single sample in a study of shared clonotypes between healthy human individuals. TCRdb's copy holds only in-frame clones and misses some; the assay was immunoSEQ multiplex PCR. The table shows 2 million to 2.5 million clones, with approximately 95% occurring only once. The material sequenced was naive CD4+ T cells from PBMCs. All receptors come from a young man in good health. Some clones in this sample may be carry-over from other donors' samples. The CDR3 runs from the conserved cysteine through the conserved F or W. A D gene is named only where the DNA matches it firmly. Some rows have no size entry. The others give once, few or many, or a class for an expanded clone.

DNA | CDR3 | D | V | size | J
TGTGCCACCAGCGGGGTCGGCAGGGGGCGAGTGTACGAGCAGTACTTC | CATSGVGRGRVYEQYF | TRBD1 | TRBV15 | - | TRBJ2-7
TGTGCCAGCAGGACCCAGGGGGCAACGGGTAATTCACCCCTCCACTTT | CASRTQGATGNSPLHF | TRBD1 | TRBV28 | once | TRBJ1-6
TGTGCCAGCAGCTTAATGCATACGAGCAATCAGCCCCAGCATTTT | CASSLMHTSNQPQHF | - | TRBV7-3 | - | TRBJ1-5
TGCGCCAGCAGCTTAGGACCGGGAGAGACCCAGTACTTC | CASSLGPGETQYF | - | TRBV5-1 | - | TRBJ2-5
TGCGCCAGCAGCCCTGAGCCTAGCACAGATACGCAGTATTTT | CASSPEPSTDTQYF | - | TRBV5-1 | - | TRBJ2-3
TGTGCCAGCAGCTTACCGGGCTCCTACAATGAGCAGTTCTTC | CASSLPGSYNEQFF | - | TRBV5-6 | - | TRBJ2-1
TGTGCCAGCAGTCAACGCGGGGACAGGGTTGGCGAGCAGTACTTC | CASSQRGDRVGEQYF | TRBD1 | TRBV27 | - | TRBJ2-7
TGTGCCAGCTCACCAGTGGGGTCTGGCGAGCAGTACTTC | CASSPVGSGEQYF | - | TRBV18 | - | TRBJ2-7
TGCAGCGTTGAGGGGGACAGCGCAGCAGAGACCCAGTACTTC | CSVEGDSAAETQYF | TRBD1 | TRBV29-1 | once | TRBJ2-5
TGTGCCAGCAGCTTGACTAGCGGGAGTAGGACGCAGTATTTT | CASSLTSGSRTQYF | TRBD2 | TRBV11-2 | - | TRBJ2-3
TGTGCCAGCCACAAAGTTAAACCCTATGGCTACACCTTC | CASHKVKPYGYTF | - | TRBV7-9 | - | TRBJ1-2
TGTGCCAGTAGTATAGTGGGCCTGGGGGCCAATGAGCAGTTCTTC | CASSIVGLGANEQFF | - | TRBV19 | - | TRBJ2-1
TGCGCCAGCAGCGAGGGCAGGGTAAACACAGATACGCAGTATTTT | CASSEGRVNTDTQYF | - | TRBV5-1 | - | TRBJ2-3
TGTGCCAGCAGCCCCAGGGATGGTTACACTGAAGCTTTCTTT | CASSPRDGYTEAFF | - | TRBV9 | - | TRBJ1-1
TGTGCCAGCAGTTGGCGGAAGCGGCCCTACAATGAGCAGTTCTTC | CASSWRKRPYNEQFF | - | TRBV28 | - | TRBJ2-1
TGTGCCAGTTGTTCACCAGGGAATGGGAACACTGAAGCTTTCTTT | CASCSPGNGNTEAFF | - | TRBV28 | - | TRBJ1-1
TGTGCCAGCAGCTCGTCTAGTACAGACGGGAGAACTGAAGCTTTCTTT | CASSSSSTDGRTEAFF | - | TRBV5-5 | - | TRBJ1-1
TGTGCCACCAGCAGAGATTTGGGGGTAGCTGCGGGGCCCCAGCATTTT | CATSRDLGVAAGPQHF | - | TRBV15 | - | TRBJ1-5
TGCAGCGTTGTATCTGACTCAGCCCACTACACCTTC | CSVVSDSAHYTF | - | TRBV29-1 | - | TRBJ1-2
TGTGCCAGCTCACCACCTAGCGGGAGGGGCGATACGCAGTATTTT | CASSPPSGRGDTQYF | TRBD2 | TRBV18 | - | TRBJ2-3
TGTGCCAGTAAGCCCGGGACAACGAACACTGAAGCTTTCTTT | CASKPGTTNTEAFF | - | TRBV19 | - | TRBJ1-1
TGTGCCAGCAGCTTAGTGGGCAGGGGCCTCACTGAAGCTTTCTTT | CASSLVGRGLTEAFF | - | TRBV7-2 | - | TRBJ1-1
TGTGCCAGCTCACCTCAGGGCGCAACTGAGCAGTTCTTC | CASSPQGATEQFF | - | TRBV18 | - | TRBJ2-1
TGTGCCAGCAGGAGGGACAGCACTGAAGCTTTCTTT | CASRRDSTEAFF | TRBD1 | TRBV2 | - | TRBJ1-1
TGTGCCAGCAGTCCCTACCGACAGGGAGGCATTCAGTACTTC | CASSPYRQGGIQYF | - | TRBV28 | - | TRBJ2-4
TGTGCCAGCGTTTGGAGCCCCGGACAGAACACTGAAGCTTTCTTT | CASVWSPGQNTEAFF | - | TRBV19 | - | TRBJ1-1
TGCGCCAGCAGCTGTAACGGGACAATTCAGCCCCAGCATTTT | CASSCNGTIQPQHF | - | TRBV5-1 | - | TRBJ1-5
TGTGCCAGCAGTGAATCCGGGACACCTAACACTGAAGCTTTCTTT | CASSESGTPNTEAFF | - | TRBV25-1 | - | TRBJ1-1
TGTGCCAGCAGCTTAGATCGACTAGCGGGAGGTTGGGAGCAGTACTTC | CASSLDRLAGGWEQYF | TRBD2 | TRBV11-2 | - | TRBJ2-7
TGTGCCAGCAGCTTAGGTTCTGGGACAGGGGCTGAAAAACTGTTTTTT | CASSLGSGTGAEKLFF | TRBD1 | TRBV7-2 | - | TRBJ1-4
TGTGCCTGGAGTTTTGGGGGGCGGAACGCTGAAGCTTTCTTT | CAWSFGGRNAEAFF | - | TRBV30 | few | TRBJ1-1
TGTGCCAGCAGGGGTGAGGACCGAAGAGGAGGGGAGCTGTTTTTT | CASRGEDRRGGELFF | - | TRBV28 | once | TRBJ2-2
TGTGCCAGCGATCAGGGCCCGACCGGGGAGCTGTTTTTT | CASDQGPTGELFF | - | TRBV2 | - | TRBJ2-2
TGTGCCACCAGCCGGACCGGACAAAGATACGAGCAGTACTTC | CATSRTGQRYEQYF | - | TRBV15 | - | TRBJ2-7
TGTGCCAGCAGCACTCCCAGAGGGACAGGGGTTGGCGGGGAGCTGTTTTTT | CASSTPRGTGVGGELFF | TRBD1 | TRBV28 | - | TRBJ2-2
TGTGCCAGCAGTCGACAGGGCGCCGAGACCCAGTACTTC | CASSRQGAETQYF | TRBD1 | TRBV2 | - | TRBJ2-5
TGTGCCATCCGTCGTTTCGGGAGCAATGGAAACACCATATATTTT | CAIRRFGSNGNTIYF | - | TRBV28 | - | TRBJ1-3
TGTGCCAGCAGCCCGGACTGGGGGGGAACTGAAGCTTTCTTT | CASSPDWGGTEAFF | - | TRBV4-2 | - | TRBJ1-1
TGTGCCACCTCCCGGGGACAGGGAAGCTATGGCTACACCTTC | CATSRGQGSYGYTF | TRBD1 | TRBV28 | - | TRBJ1-2